This T cell receptor beta chain derives from a study of radiation and T cells in renal cell carcinoma. Across the study: Nephrectomy followed 15 Gy stereotactic body radiation by 4 weeks.

This clone was seen a single time. No antigen is known for it. One end of the junction does not line up with germline, which may come from a read error. The time point was: blood 2 weeks post-SBRT. Treatment denoted: 15 Gy SBRT to primary tumor, nephrectomy 4 weeks later. This renal cell carcinoma was of the clear cell type. Germline loops: CDR1 SGHRS, CDR2 YFSETQ. The CDR3 has 19 amino acids. Using immunoSEQ multiplex PCR, the repertoire was profiled, and TCRdb retains in-frame clones only, with some absent. The sample lists roughly 120,000 clones, approximately 78% occurring once. Study-wide results and limits: In blood, top tumor clones expanded by 2 weeks, shrinking by 4.

The sequence derives from a woman aged 55-69 years with renal cell carcinoma. The sample here was blood, taken from a patient whose treatment included radiotherapy and nephrectomy. V gene TRBV5-1 combines with J gene TRBJ2-6, with 8 bases that match TRBD1. The CDR3 loop is CASKRDRILLGSGANVPTF. In DNA, the CDR3 is TGCGCCAGCAAAAGGGACAGGATACTCCTGGGGTCTGGGGCCAACGTCCCGACTTTC.